The next 19 T cell receptor beta chains were all read from a single sample in a study of blood T cell repertoires in COVID-19. TCRdb's copy holds only in-frame clones and misses some; the assay was immunoSEQ multiplex PCR. Of about 240,000 clones in the sample, roughly 90% are singletons; the top ten hold around 6.5%. The sample consisted of peripheral blood. The source is a man aged 60 to 75 with acute or convalescent COVID-19.

CDR3 in amino acids: CASSLSPSGSYNEQFF. In DNA form, the CDR3 reads TGTGCCAGCAGTTTGTCCCCGAGTGGTTCCTACAATGAGCAGTTCTTC. The chain recombines TRBV27 with TRBJ2-1; the D is unclear. Trimming removed 3 bases at V and 1 base at J, with 13 bases between. The germline gives CDR1 MNHEY, CDR2 SMNVEV (reference sequence). The CDR3 is made up of 16 amino acids.

The chain combines TRBV19 with TRBJ2-1; tentative D call: TRBD2 (5 bases). The CDR3 totals 18 residues. CDR1 and CDR2 from the germline V gene are LNHDA and SQIVND (reference sequence). V shed 3 bases and J shed 0 bases, with 18 bases lying between them. This CDR3 is CASSIGEGNLLSYNEQFF. Here the CDR3 DNA reads TGTGCCAGTAGTATTGGAGAGGGAAACCTCCTCTCCTACAATGAGCAGTTCTTC.

The chain joins TRBV6-2 or TRBV6-3 to TRBJ2-7; 7 nucleotides agree with TRBD1. V dropped 2 bases and J dropped 7; count of bases not matched to a gene: 14. Germline V gives CDR1 MNHEY, CDR2 SVGEGT. This CDR3 has 16 residues. CDR3 sequence: CASSYDRESYRREQYF. CDR3 nucleotides: TGTGCCAGCAGTTACGACAGGGAATCCTATCGGAGGGAGCAGTACTTC.

This chain uses TRBV28 with TRBJ2-7; 7 bases fit TRBD1. The germline gives CDR1 MDHEN, CDR2 SYDVKM. The V gene end was trimmed by 4 bases and the J gene end by 3 bases; junction bases not matched to a gene: 6. There are 14 residues in the CDR3. The chain's CDR3 is CASSSGTVLYEQYF. CDR3 DNA: TGTGCCAGCAGTTCCGGGACAGTCCTCTACGAGCAGTACTTC. Full variable domain (missing parts from reference TRBV28 and TRBJ2-7): DVKVTQSSRYLVKRTGEKVFLECVQDMDHENMFWYRQDPGLGLRLIYFSYDVKMKEKGDIPEGYSVSREKKERFSLILESASTNQTSMYLCASSSGTVLYEQYFGPGTRLTVT.

This clone was counted a few times. The CDR3 loop reads CSVVSRGGTEAFF. In nucleotides, the CDR3 is TGCAGCGTTGTGTCAAGAGGAGGGACTGAAGCTTTCTTT. The chain combines TRBV29-1 with TRBJ1-1; D is undetermined. Germline CDR1 and CDR2: SQVTM and ANQGSEA. The CDR3 consists of 13 residues. The V gene lost 4 bases and the J gene lost 5 bases, with 14 bases spanning the gap.

The sample holds a few counts of this clone. The chain links TRBV20-1 to TRBJ2-3; 11 positions agree with TRBD2. CDR1 is DFQATT and CDR2 is SNEGSKA in the germline V gene (reference sequence). After removal of 3 bases from V and 8 bases from J, the junction contained 7 bases not matched to a gene. This CDR3 has 14 residues. The CDR3 spells CSASGGLAAFTQYF. The CDR3 nucleotides are TGCAGTGCTAGTGGGGGACTAGCGGCTTTTACGCAGTATTTT.

The gene calls are TRBV6-6 and TRBJ1-6, with D possibly matching TRBD1 (5 bases). The V and J ends lost 5 bases and 2 bases respectively, with 16 bases between them. Germline values: CDR1 MNHNY, CDR2 SVGAGI (reference sequence). The length of the CDR3 is 17 residues. In nucleotides, the CDR3 is TGTGCCAGCAGTCGGGGCGGGCTCAGCCCCTATAATTCACCCCTCCACTTT. Translation: CASSRGGLSPYNSPLHF.

The genes are TRBV27 and TRBJ2-1; D is perhaps TRBD1 (5 bases). From germline, CDR1 is MNHEY and CDR2 SMNVEV (reference sequence). The CDR3 extends over 14 amino acids. V lost 6 bases to trimming and J lost 4 bases, with 13 bases between them. The DNA of the CDR3 is TGTGCCAGCAGGGACATCACCCTATACAATGAGCAGTTCTTC. It codes for CASRDITLYNEQFF.

The chain is built from TRBV6-5 and TRBJ1-1; 7 bases agree with TRBD1. There are 13 residues in the CDR3. V shed 4 bases and J 4 bases; nucleotides not matched to a gene: 3. The germline V gene encodes CDR1 MNHEY and CDR2 SVGAGI. The CDR3 DNA reads as TGTGCCAGCAGTTCAGACAGGGCCACTGAAGCTTTCTTT. It encodes CASSSDRATEAFF.

With respect to this clone: This sample also contains other DNA sequences that code for the same CDR3. This chain joins TRBV20-1 and TRBJ2-5; D is unresolved. This CDR3 comprises 11 residues. Looked up from germline, CDR1 is DFQATT and CDR2 is SNEGSKA (reference sequence). The V end was cut by 3 bases, the J end by 3 bases, with 5 bases between. In nucleotides, the CDR3 is TGCAGTGCTAGCCCGGAAGAGACCCAGTACTTC. This codes for CSASPEETQYF.

The chain is built from TRBV5-1 and TRBJ2-5, with a possible D match to TRBD2 (6 bases). Trimming took off 7 bases at V and 3 bases at J, with 13 bases between the two ends. Germline V gene sequence: CDR1 SGHRS, CDR2 YFSETQ. The CDR3 is made up of 13 amino acids. Here the CDR3 reads CASWTPGEETQYF. CDR3 in DNA: TGCGCCAGCTGGACGCCGGGGGAAGAGACCCAGTACTTC. Complete variable domain (other parts from reference TRBV5-1 and TRBJ2-5): KAGVTQTPRYLIKTRGQQVTLSCSPISGHRSVSWYQQTPGQGLQFLFEYFSETQRNKGNFPGRFSGRQFSNSRSEMNVSTLELGDSALYLCASWTPGEETQYFGPGTRLLVL.

This sequence joins TRBV27 and TRBJ1-4; TRBD1 agrees at 8 bases. V shed 6 bases, J shed 10 bases, and the junction held 10 bases outside the gene matches. Germline assignment: CDR1 MNHEY and CDR2 SMNVEV (reference sequence). This CDR3 has 14 amino acids. CDR3 sequence reads: CASRSGQGSGKLFF. Here the CDR3 DNA reads TGTGCCAGCAGATCCGGACAGGGATCAGGAAAACTGTTTTTT.

Remarks on this clone: Other DNA sequences in the same sample also yield this CDR3. This chain links TRBV29-1 with TRBJ2-7; 7 nucleotides line up with TRBD2. This CDR3 is built from 11 residues. The V gene end was trimmed by 4 bases and the J gene end by 3 bases; junction bases not matched to a gene: 0. Germline CDR1 and CDR2: SQVTM and ANQGSEA. The CDR3 DNA reads as TGCAGCGTTGGCGGGAGCTACGAGCAGTACTTC. Its protein product is CSVGGSYEQYF.

The gene calls are TRBV19 and TRBJ1-1; tentatively, D is TRBD1 (5 bases). Germline CDR1 reads LNHDA; CDR2 reads SQIVND (reference sequence). Trimming took 4 bases from V and 4 from J, leaving 13 bases between them. This CDR3 spans 14 amino acids. This chain's CDR3 is CASSKGIEFTEAFF. The CDR3 DNA follows: TGTGCCAGTAGTAAGGGGATCGAGTTCACTGAAGCTTTCTTT.

The chain couples TRBV7-2 to TRBJ2-1; D ambiguous. The CDR3 contains 14 residues. Trimming removed 3 bases at V and 3 bases at J, with 9 bases between. CDR1 is SGHTA, CDR2 FQGNSA, per germline. The CDR3 loop reads CASSFTRGYNEQFF. In DNA, the CDR3 is TGTGCCAGCAGCTTCACACGCGGCTACAATGAGCAGTTCTTC.

The chain has TRBV18 and TRBJ2-6, with 9 bases aligning to TRBD1. Looked up from germline, CDR1 is KGHSH and CDR2 is LQKENI. Unmatched junction bases numbered 6, after V lost 6 bases and J lost 0 bases. The CDR3 has 17 amino acids. The CDR3 nucleotides read TGTGCCAGCTCCCCCGGGACAGGGAGCTCTGGGGCCAACGTCCTGACTTTC. Its translation: CASSPGTGSSGANVLTF.

The V call is TRBV7-2, the J call TRBJ1-1, with D tentatively TRBD1 (5 bases). The CDR3 spans 13 residues. V was trimmed by 2 bases and J by 8 bases, leaving 12 bases between them. In germline, CDR1 is SGHTA, CDR2 FQGNSA. CDR3 in amino acids: CASSLKQAAEAFF. CDR3 nucleotide sequence: TGTGCCAGCAGCTTAAAACAGGCGGCCGAAGCTTTCTTT. Full variable domain (remainder filled in from reference TRBV7-2 and TRBJ1-1): GAGVSQSPSNKVTEKGKDVELRCDPISGHTALYWYRQSLGQGLEFLIYFQGNSAPDKSGLPSDRFSAERTGGSVSTLTIQRTQQEDSAVYLCASSLKQAAEAFFGQGTRLTVV.

V gene TRBV27 combines with J gene TRBJ2-3; 7 positions agree with TRBD1. CDR3 length: 15 amino acids. Per the germline V gene, CDR1 is MNHEY and CDR2 is SMNVEV (reference sequence). With V trimmed by 7 bases and J by 1 base, 8 bases remained unmatched. CDR3 loop: CASTYLGQRTDTQYF. For the CDR3, the DNA is TGTGCCAGCACCTACTTGGGACAGCGCACAGATACGCAGTATTTT.

The J gene is TRBJ2-5, the V gene TRBV9; TRBD1 aligns across 7 bases. Germline V gene sequence: CDR1 SGDLS, CDR2 YYNGEE. This CDR3 has 16 residues. With 0 bases clipped from V and 1 base from J, the junction kept 6 bases outside the gene matches. As DNA, the CDR3 is TGTGCCAGCAGCGTAGCTGGGACAGCCGGCCAAGAGACCCAGTACTTC. This sequence encodes CASSVAGTAGQETQYF.